This TCR beta chain came from a study of blood T cell repertoires in COVID-19. Overall study context: The United States, Italy and Spain provided the acute and convalescent COVID-19 samples. From T cells, B-cell-depleted T cells, or PBMCs came the material, which was cDNA or gDNA.

Trimming at V came to 0 bases and at J to 9 bases, leaving 4 bases not matched to a gene. CDR1 is SGHRS and CDR2 is YFSETQ in the germline V gene. The CDR3 runs 15 residues. In the authors' workflow: Reference gene primer amplification yielded estimated nucleated cell counts. Profiled with immunoSEQ multiplex PCR; TCRdb holds only in-frame clones, not every one. V, J and clone size are those of that table, while D and trimming were read from the DNA. The data contain 24,000 or so clones, about nine tenths of them singletons. The rearrangement uses TRBV5-1 and TRBJ1-6; TRBD1 matches 9 bases. This clonotype was sampled from a woman over 75 with active or convalescent COVID-19. The source material was peripheral blood. The CDR3 sequence is CASSLEGQGGSPLHF. In nucleotides, the CDR3 is TGCGCCAGCAGCTTGGAGGGACAGGGTGGTTCACCCCTCCACTTT.